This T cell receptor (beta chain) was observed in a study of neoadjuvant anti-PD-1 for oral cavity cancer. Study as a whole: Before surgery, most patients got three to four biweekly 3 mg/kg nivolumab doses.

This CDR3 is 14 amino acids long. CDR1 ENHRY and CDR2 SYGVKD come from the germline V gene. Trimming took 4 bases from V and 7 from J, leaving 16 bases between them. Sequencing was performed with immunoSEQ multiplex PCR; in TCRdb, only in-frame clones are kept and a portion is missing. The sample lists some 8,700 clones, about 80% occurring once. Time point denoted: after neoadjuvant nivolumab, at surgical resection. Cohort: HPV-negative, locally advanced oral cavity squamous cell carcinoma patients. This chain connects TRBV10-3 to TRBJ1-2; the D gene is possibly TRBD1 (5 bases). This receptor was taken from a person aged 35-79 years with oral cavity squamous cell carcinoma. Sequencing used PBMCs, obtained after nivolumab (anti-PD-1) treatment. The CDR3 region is CAISGGWGFVGYTF. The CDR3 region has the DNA TGTGCCATCAGTGGGGGTTGGGGGTTCGTTGGCTACACCTTC.